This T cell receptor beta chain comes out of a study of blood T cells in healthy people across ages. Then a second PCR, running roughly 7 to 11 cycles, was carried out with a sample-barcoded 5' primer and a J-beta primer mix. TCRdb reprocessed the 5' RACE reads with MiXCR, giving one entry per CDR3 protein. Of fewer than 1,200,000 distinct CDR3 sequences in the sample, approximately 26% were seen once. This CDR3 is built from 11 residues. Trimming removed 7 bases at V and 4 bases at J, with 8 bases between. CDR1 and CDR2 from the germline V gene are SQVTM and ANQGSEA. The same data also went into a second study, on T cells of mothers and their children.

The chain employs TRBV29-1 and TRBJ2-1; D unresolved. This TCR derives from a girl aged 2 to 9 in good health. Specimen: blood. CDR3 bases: TGCAGCGGACTCGGTTACAATGAGCAGTTCTTC. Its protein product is CSGLGYNEQFF.